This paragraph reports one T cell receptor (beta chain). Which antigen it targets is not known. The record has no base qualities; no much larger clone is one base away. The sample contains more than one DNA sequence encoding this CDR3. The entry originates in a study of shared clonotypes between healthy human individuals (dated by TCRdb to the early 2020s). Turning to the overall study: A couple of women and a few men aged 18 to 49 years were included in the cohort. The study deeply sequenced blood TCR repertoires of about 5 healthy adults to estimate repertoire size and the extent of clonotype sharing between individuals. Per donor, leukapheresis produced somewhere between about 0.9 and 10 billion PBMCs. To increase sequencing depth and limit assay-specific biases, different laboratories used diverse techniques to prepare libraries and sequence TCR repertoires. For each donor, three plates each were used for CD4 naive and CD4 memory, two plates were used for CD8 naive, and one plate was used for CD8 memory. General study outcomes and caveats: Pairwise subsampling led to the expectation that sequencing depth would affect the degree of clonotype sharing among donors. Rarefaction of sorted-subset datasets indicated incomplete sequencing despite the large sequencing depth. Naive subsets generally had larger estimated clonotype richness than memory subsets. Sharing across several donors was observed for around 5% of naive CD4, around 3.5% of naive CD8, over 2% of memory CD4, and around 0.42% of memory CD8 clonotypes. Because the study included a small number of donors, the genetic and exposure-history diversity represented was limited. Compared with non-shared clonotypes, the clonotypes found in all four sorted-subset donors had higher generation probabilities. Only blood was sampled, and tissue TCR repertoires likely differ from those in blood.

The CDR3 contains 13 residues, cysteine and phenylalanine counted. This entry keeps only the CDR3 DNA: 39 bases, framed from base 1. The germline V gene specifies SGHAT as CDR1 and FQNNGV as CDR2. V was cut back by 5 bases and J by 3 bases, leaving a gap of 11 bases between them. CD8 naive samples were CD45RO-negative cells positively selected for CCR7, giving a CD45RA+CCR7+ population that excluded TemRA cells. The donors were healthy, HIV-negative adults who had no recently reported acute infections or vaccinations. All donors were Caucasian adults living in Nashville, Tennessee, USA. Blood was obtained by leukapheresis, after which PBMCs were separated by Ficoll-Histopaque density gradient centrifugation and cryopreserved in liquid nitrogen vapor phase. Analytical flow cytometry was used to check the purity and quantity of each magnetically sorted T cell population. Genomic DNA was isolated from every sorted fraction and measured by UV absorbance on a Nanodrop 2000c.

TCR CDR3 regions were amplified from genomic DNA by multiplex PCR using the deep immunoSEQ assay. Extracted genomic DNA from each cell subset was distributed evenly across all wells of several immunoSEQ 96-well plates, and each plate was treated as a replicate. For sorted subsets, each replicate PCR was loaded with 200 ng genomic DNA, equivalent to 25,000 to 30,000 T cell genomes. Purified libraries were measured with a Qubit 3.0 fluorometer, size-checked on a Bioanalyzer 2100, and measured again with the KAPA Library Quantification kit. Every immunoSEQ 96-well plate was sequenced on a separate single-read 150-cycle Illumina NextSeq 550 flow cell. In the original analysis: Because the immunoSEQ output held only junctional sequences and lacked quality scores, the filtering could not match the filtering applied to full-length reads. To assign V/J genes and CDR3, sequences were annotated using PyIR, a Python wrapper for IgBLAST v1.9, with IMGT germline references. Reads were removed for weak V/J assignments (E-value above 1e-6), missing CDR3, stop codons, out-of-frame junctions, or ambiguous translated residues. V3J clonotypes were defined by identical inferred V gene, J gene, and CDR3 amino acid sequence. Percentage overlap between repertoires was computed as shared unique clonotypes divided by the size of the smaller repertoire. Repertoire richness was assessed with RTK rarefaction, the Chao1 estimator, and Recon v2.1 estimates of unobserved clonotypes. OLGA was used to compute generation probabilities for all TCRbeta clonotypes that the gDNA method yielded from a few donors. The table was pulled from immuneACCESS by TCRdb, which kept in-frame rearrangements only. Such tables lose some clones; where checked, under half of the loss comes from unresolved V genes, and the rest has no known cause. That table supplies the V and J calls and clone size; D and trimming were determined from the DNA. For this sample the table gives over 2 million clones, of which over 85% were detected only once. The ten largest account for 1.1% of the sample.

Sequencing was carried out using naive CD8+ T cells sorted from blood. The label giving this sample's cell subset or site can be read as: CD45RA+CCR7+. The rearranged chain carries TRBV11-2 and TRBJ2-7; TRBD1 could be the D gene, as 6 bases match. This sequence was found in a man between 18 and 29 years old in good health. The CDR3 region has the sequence CASSEGQGYEQYF. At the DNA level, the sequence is TGTGCCAGCAGCGAGGGACAAGGCTACGAGCAGTACTTC. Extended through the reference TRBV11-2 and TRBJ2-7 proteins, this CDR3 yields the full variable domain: EAGVAQSPRYKIIEKRQSVAFWCNPISGHATLYWYQQILGQGPKLLIQFQNNGVVDDSQLPKDRFSAERLKGVDSTLKIQPAKLEDSAVYLCASSEGQGYEQYFGPGTRLTVT.